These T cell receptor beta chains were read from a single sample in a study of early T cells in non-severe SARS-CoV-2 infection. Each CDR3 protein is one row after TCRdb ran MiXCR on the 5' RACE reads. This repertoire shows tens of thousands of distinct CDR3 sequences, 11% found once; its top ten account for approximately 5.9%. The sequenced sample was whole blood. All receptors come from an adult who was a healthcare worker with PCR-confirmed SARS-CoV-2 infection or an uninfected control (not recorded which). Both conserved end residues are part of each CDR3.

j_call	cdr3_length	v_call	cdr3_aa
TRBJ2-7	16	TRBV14	CASSPATSGGAYERYF
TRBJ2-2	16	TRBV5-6	CASSLVPSGNTGELFF
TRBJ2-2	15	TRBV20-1	CSARDQQPNTGELFF
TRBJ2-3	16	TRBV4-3	CASSQEGIAGAYTQYF
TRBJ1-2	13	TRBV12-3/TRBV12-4	CASWGQGVYGYTF
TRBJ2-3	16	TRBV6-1	CASSGPPRPHTDTQYF
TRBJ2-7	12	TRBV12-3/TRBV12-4	CASSFRGYEQYF
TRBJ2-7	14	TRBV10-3	CAISPQTVTYEQYF
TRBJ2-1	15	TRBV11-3	CASSPSGRALHEQFF
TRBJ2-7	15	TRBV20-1	CSARGGVGLLDEQYF
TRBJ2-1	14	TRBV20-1	CSARPSGSSGEQFF
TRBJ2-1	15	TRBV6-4	CASSLGGEGHNEQFF
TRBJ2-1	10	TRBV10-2	CASSLSEQFF
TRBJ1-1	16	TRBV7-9	CASISPLQGEGAEAFF
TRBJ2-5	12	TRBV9	CASSPGGETQYF
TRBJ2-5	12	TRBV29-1	CSVKVRVETQYF
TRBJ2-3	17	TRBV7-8	CASSLAVSAGGTDTQYF
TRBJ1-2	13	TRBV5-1	CASSLEGLYGYTF
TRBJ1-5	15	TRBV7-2	CASSLVAGASQPQHF
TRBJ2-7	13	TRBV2	CASSDPLGGEQYF
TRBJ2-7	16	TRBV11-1	CASSLAQAGPSYEQYF
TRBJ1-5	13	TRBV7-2	CASSPRRDQPQHF
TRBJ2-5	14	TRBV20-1	CSARVSGSAETQYF
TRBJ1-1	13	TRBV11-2	CASSLVRGTEAFF
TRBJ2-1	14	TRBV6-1	CATLAGVSYNEQFF
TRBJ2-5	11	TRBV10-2	CASSQEETQYF
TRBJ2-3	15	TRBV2	CASSGREMGKDTQYF
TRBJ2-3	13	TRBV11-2	CASSLDPTDTQYF
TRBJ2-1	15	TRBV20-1	CSASDVAGGYNEQFF
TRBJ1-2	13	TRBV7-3	CASSPGEGYGYTF
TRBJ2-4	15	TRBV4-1	CASSQEVAAKNIQYF
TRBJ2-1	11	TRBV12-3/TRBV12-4	CASRQNNEQFF
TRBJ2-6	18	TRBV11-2	CASSSLKDNLSGANVLTF
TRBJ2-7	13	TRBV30	CAWSVRTNSVQYF
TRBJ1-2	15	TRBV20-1	CSASDLNLGDYGYTF
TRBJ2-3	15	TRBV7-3	CASSSDGLVTDTQYF
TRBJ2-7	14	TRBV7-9	CASGSRVGEWEQYF
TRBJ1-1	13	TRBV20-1	CSARGDLYTEAFF
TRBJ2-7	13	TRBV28	CASSRAEDDEQYF
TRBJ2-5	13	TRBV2	CASSDGRRETQYF
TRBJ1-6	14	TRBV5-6	CASSARRNNSPLHF
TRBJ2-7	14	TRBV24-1	CATSDAGIIHEQYF
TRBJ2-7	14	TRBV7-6	CASSPTSGPHEQYF
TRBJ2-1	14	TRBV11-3	CASSLGDNFDEQFF
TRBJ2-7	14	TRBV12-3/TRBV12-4	CASTWGGNSYEQYF
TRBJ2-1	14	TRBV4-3	CASSQAVLGDEQFF
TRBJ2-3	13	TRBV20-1	CSAIAGGTDTQYF
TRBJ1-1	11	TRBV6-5	CASKQNTEAFF
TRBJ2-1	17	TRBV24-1	CATSDSNGRAKNGEQFF
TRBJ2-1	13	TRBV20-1	CSARVLPYNEQFF
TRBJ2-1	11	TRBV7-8	CASSLINEQFF
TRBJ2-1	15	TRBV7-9	CASTSLAGGYNEQFF
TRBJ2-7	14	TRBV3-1	CASSHGTGVYEQYF
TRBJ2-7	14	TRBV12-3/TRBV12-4	CASSPGTLQYEQYF